This TCR beta chain comes out of a study of read filtering for tumor transcriptome and immune sequencing. This clonotype was counted only a few times. The library was built from about 0.4 ug RNA with molecular barcoded adaptors for alpha/delta and beta/gamma chains. One entry per CDR3 protein, called by TCRdb with MiXCR from the reads. Of around 50,000 distinct CDR3 sequences in the sample, around 20% are singletons; the top ten hold about a sixth. This TCR was recovered from a donor at least 40 years old with multiple myeloma. The material sequenced was a population of CD138-negative cells sorted from bone marrow.

This CDR3 reads CASSLEGTSGSVDIQYF. CDR3 DNA sequence: TGCGCCAGCAGCTTGGAGGGGACTAGCGGGAGTGTTGACATTCAGTACTTC. The rearrangement joins TRBV5-1 to TRBJ2-4, with 14 bases aligning to TRBD2. CDR1 and CDR2 (germline): SGHRS, YFSETQ. V lost 0 bases to trimming and J lost 8 bases; unmatched junction nucleotides: 7. This CDR3 is 17 amino acids long.